Sequencing of this T cell receptor beta chain was carried out in a study of blood T cell repertoires in COVID-19. Study background: Acute and convalescent COVID-19 samples came from the United States, Italy and Spain. T cells, B-cell-depleted T cells, or PBMCs provided the cDNA or gDNA that served as material.

Per the original methods: For nucleated cells, counts were estimated from reference gene primer amplification. Sequencing was performed with immunoSEQ multiplex PCR; in TCRdb, only in-frame clones are kept and a portion is missing. The V and J calls and the clone size are those of that table, but D and trimming were determined from the DNA. The table has fewer than 35,000 clones, 80% to 90% seen once. The sequence was collected from an elderly man with acute or convalescent COVID-19. The sequenced sample consisted of peripheral blood.

CDR3: CASSVDESYGYTF. Here the CDR3 DNA reads TGTGCCAGCAGCGTAGACGAGTCCTATGGCTACACCTTC. The chain has TRBV9 and TRBJ1-2; no firm D call. The CDR3 is made up of 13 amino acids. CDR1 and CDR2 (germline): SGDLS, YYNGEE. Trimming took 0 bases from V and 4 from J, leaving 7 bases between them.